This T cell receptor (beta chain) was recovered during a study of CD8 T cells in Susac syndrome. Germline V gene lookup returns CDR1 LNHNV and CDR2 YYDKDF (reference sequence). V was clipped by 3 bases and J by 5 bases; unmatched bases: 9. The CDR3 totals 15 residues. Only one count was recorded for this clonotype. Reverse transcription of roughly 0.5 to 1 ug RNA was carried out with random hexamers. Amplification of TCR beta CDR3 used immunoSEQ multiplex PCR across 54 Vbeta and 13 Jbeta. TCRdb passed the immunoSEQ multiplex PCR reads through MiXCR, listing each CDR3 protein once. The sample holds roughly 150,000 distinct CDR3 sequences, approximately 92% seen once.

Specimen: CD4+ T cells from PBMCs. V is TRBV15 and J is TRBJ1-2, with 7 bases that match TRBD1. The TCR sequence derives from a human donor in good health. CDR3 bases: TGTGCCACCAGCAGGGAGGGGGCGCAAGAATATGGCTACACCTTC. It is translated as CATSREGAQEYGYTF.